Each of the 16 T cell receptor beta chains below was sequenced from the same sample in a study of neurological immune-mediated disorders. TCRdb reprocessed the 5' RACE reads via MiXCR and lists one record per CDR3 protein. The table has tens of thousands of distinct CDR3 sequences, roughly 13% seen once. Sequences were obtained from PBMCs. These TCRs come from a female donor in good health.

This clonotype was counted ten times or more. The CDR3, as DNA: TGTGCCAGCAGTTCCCCCTACGAGCAGTACTTC. Translation: CASSSPYEQYF. The chain is built from TRBV28 and TRBJ2-7; D uncertain. Deletions cut 4 bases from V and 2 bases from J, with 3 bases between. The CDR3 consists of 11 residues. Germline loops: CDR1 MDHEN, CDR2 SYDVKM.

This clonotype has at least ten counts. V is TRBV5-1 and J is TRBJ2-5; 9 nucleotides match TRBD1. This CDR3 spans 15 amino acids. Germline trimming cut 2 bases from V and 2 bases from J; bases unmatched to any gene: 4. The germline CDR1 and CDR2 sequences are SGHRS and YFSETQ. CDR3 loop: CASSFSGTGQETQYF. CDR3 DNA: TGCGCCAGCAGCTTTTCCGGGACAGGGCAAGAGACCCAGTACTTC. Full variable domain (rest looked up from reference TRBV5-1 and TRBJ2-5): KAGVTQTPRYLIKTRGQQVTLSCSPISGHRSVSWYQQTPGQGLQFLFEYFSETQRNKGNFPGRFSGRQFSNSRSEMNVSTLELGDSALYLCASSFSGTGQETQYFGPGTRLLVL.

Sample share makes this clonotype medium-sized (0.01 to 0.1%). The rearrangement uses TRBV12-3 or TRBV12-4 and TRBJ2-6, with D possibly matching TRBD2 (6 bases). The germline V and J ends were trimmed by 7 bases and 0 bases, with 16 bases remaining between them. The CDR3 consists of 17 residues. CDR3 in DNA: TGTGCCAGCACCAAGGGGACTCGACCCTCTGGGGCCAACGTCCTGACTTTC. This sequence encodes CASTKGTRPSGANVLTF.

This clonotype was counted at least ten times. V usage is TRBV18 and J usage is TRBJ1-1; TRBD1 might be the D (5 bases). This CDR3 comprises 13 residues. Germline-derived CDR1 and CDR2 are KGHSH and LQKENI. The ends were cut back, 2 bases at V and 6 bases at J, with 10 bases in the middle. The CDR3 DNA reads TGTGCCAGCTCACCAGGGGGGGTCGCTGAAGCTTTCTTT. As protein: CASSPGGVAEAFF.

Ten or more counts support this clonotype. This chain uses TRBV4-2 with TRBJ2-5, with 12 bases that match TRBD1. Germline V gives CDR1 LGHNA, CDR2 YNFKEQ. The CDR3 has 19 residues. The J segment lost 2 bases and the V segment lost 4 bases, leaving 14 bases of the junction unmatched. The DNA of the CDR3 is TGTGCCAGCAGCCCGGGACAGGGGGCAACCCTAGACGAGCAAGAGACCCAGTACTTC. This encodes CASSPGQGATLDEQETQYF.

A few counts support this clonotype. The rearrangement uses TRBV5-1 and TRBJ2-4, with 10 bases that match TRBD1. Per germline, CDR1 SGHRS and CDR2 YFSETQ. J gave up 8 bases and V 0 bases, and 11 bases lay outside the gene matches. The CDR3 sequence is 17 residues long. Written as DNA, the CDR3 is TGCGCCAGCAGCTTGGCCCGGACAGGGGGATCTACAGACATTCAGTACTTC. Translating gives CASSLARTGGSTDIQYF.

By sample fraction, this clonotype is medium-sized (0.01 to 0.1%). The gene calls are TRBV3-1 and TRBJ1-1; 7 bases line up with TRBD1. The CDR3 sequence is 14 residues long. CDR1 LGHDT and CDR2 YNNKEL come from the germline V gene (reference sequence). With 2 bases clipped from V and 1 base from J, the junction kept 1 base outside the gene matches. CDR3 sequence reads: CASSQQGGNTEAFF. In DNA, the CDR3 is TGTGCCAGCAGCCAACAGGGGGGGAACACTGAAGCTTTCTTT.

This clonotype was seen many times. The chain carries TRBV6-5 and TRBJ2-5; TRBD2 matches 13 bases. V gave up 8 bases and J gave up 5 bases; unmatched junction bases: 5. The V gene's germline CDR1 is MNHEY and CDR2 SVGAGI. This CDR3 has 14 residues. The CDR3: CASRLAGGRETQYF. The DNA of the CDR3 is TGTGCCAGCCGACTAGCGGGGGGCCGGGAGACCCAGTACTTC.

This clonotype has ten or more counts. This chain uses TRBV5-1 with TRBJ2-1; D possibly uses TRBD1 or TRBD2 (6 bases each). Deletions cut 4 bases from V and 0 bases from J, with 14 bases between. There are 16 residues in the CDR3. The germline V gene has CDR1 SGHRS and CDR2 YFSETQ. The CDR3 region has the DNA TGCGCCAGCAGCCTAGGGGGGCTGCGCTCCTACAATGAGCAGTTCTTC. This gives the protein CASSLGGLRSYNEQFF.

Ten or more counts support this clonotype. The genes are TRBV12-3 or TRBV12-4 and TRBJ2-1; 9 bases align to TRBD2. V shed 5 bases, J shed 0 bases, and the junction held 2 bases outside the gene matches. This CDR3 region has 15 residues. The CDR3 sequence is CASSPSGTSYNEQFF. As DNA, the CDR3 is TGTGCCAGCAGTCCTAGCGGGACCTCCTACAATGAGCAGTTCTTC.

This clonotype was recorded many times. The chain employs TRBV20-1 and TRBJ1-3; no clear D. CDR3 length: 12 residues. Germline CDR1 is DFQATT and CDR2 is SNEGSKA (reference sequence). Deletions cut 6 bases from V and 2 bases from J, with 8 bases between. For the CDR3, the DNA is TGCAGTGCCCGAATGGCTGGAAACACCATATATTTT. Its translation: CSARMAGNTIYF.

This clonotype showed up many times. The genes are TRBV7-9 and TRBJ1-3; D unclear. The CDR3 is 14 amino acids. Germline loops: CDR1 SEHNR, CDR2 FQNEAQ (reference sequence). V lost 5 bases and J 0 bases, leaving 8 bases between the germline ends. CDR3 in amino acids: CASSLSTSGNTIYF. CDR3 nucleotide sequence: TGTGCCAGCAGCCTATCGACCTCTGGAAACACCATATATTTT.

There are many counts of this clonotype. This chain connects TRBV20-1 to TRBJ2-6; tentatively, D is TRBD1 (5 bases). The germline V and J ends were trimmed by 2 bases and 2 bases, with 13 bases remaining between them. This CDR3 spans 16 amino acids. The germline V gene has CDR1 DFQATT and CDR2 SNEGSKA (reference sequence). CDR3 nucleotides: TGCAGTGCTAGACTACGATCAGGGCCTGGGGCCAACGTCCTGACTTTC. Protein: CSARLRSGPGANVLTF.

This clonotype showed up many times. Sequence at one end of the junction differs from germline and may be a read error. This chain connects TRBV12-3 or TRBV12-4 to TRBJ1-1; TRBD1 matches at 7 bases. The CDR3 consists of 12 residues. The DNA for the CDR3 is TGTGCCAGCAGTTTAGCCACTAGGACAGGAGGCTTT. Its translation is CASSLATRTGGF.

This clonotype was picked up many times. This sequence joins TRBV19 and TRBJ2-3; 7 nucleotides agree with TRBD2. Trimming at V came to 8 bases and at J to 4 bases, leaving 12 bases not matched to a gene. The length of the CDR3 is 15 residues. Germline V gene sequence: CDR1 LNHDA, CDR2 SQIVND (reference sequence). The CDR3 sequence is CASQNAPGGPDTQYF. CDR3 in DNA: TGTGCCAGTCAGAACGCCCCGGGGGGACCAGATACGCAGTATTTT.

This clonotype was seen ten or more times. The chain has TRBV20-1 and TRBJ2-1; no reliable D call. V was pared by 4 bases and J by 0 bases, with 10 bases between. This CDR3 is 14 amino acids long. CDR1 is DFQATT, CDR2 SNEGSKA, per germline (reference sequence). This CDR3 reads CSAILRSSYNEQFF. CDR3 DNA: TGCAGTGCTATTCTAAGGAGCTCCTACAATGAGCAGTTCTTC.